There are a few counts of the clone carrying this TCR beta chain. Antigen: not known. Germline V gives CDR1 SGHVS, CDR2 FNYEAQ. V was cut by 3 bases and J by 7 bases, with 18 bases left in between. The length of the CDR3 is 15 residues. MiXCR, applied by TCRdb to the 5' RACE reads, yields one record per CDR3 protein. This table has about 340,000 distinct CDR3 sequences, approximately 12% appearing once. This sample was included in a study of T cells after yellow fever vaccination. Study-wide results and caveats: Sorted repertoires could include abundant contaminating clonotypes from bulk cells.

The sequences come from CD4+ T cells sorted from PBMCs, collected 15 days after the yellow fever booster vaccination. The chain joins TRBV7-6 to TRBJ2-5; D call uncertain. The clonotype was recovered from a man younger than 30 who received the YFV17D yellow fever vaccine. This CDR3 reads CASSFPYSGRGTQYF. For the CDR3, the DNA is TGTGCCAGCAGCTTCCCGTACAGTGGAAGAGGGACCCAGTACTTC.